Below, 7 T cell receptor beta chains from the same sample are listed, as sequenced in a study of T cells in Graves' hyperthyroidism and ophthalmopathy. Authors of the study amplified TCR beta CDR3 regions from RNA transcripts. TCR CDR3 underwent first-round RT-PCR with the HTBI primer set. TCRdb reprocessed the multiplex PCR reads with MiXCR, giving one entry per CDR3 protein. The profile shows roughly 500,000 distinct CDR3 sequences, around 43% of them singletons. Source material: peripheral blood or thyroid tissue (not recorded which). These TCRs come from an adult woman with Graves' disease, either hyperthyroidism or ophthalmopathy (not recorded which).

This clonotype came up a few times. V and J are TRBV18 and TRBJ2-5; 8 bases align to TRBD2. The CDR3 is 15 amino acids. Trimming removed 3 bases from V and 5 bases from J; junction bases left unmatched: 8. Germline loops: CDR1 KGHSH, CDR2 LQKENI. Here the CDR3 reads CASSPGSGRGETQYF. Written as DNA, the CDR3 is TGTGCCAGCTCACCCGGCAGCGGGAGAGGGGAGACCCAGTACTTC.

The J gene is TRBJ1-2, the V gene TRBV5-1; D call uncertain. Germline V lookup: CDR1 SGHRS, CDR2 YFSETQ. V shed 1 base and J shed 4 bases, with 8 bases lying between them. The length of the CDR3 is 13 residues. CDR3 amino acids: CASSLSDIYGYTF. CDR3 DNA sequence: TGCGCCAGCAGCTTGTCCGACATCTATGGCTACACCTTC.

The chain links TRBV28 to TRBJ2-7; 8 bases match TRBD1. Germline CDR1 and CDR2: MDHEN and SYDVKM. With V trimmed by 7 bases and J by 7 bases, 6 bases remained unmatched. This CDR3 spans 12 amino acids. This chain's CDR3 is CASMGTGLEQYF. CDR3 bases: TGTGCCAGCATGGGGACAGGATTAGAGCAGTACTTC.

This chain uses TRBV4-2 with TRBJ1-6; tentatively, D is TRBD1 (6 bases). This CDR3 has 16 residues. The germline V gene encodes CDR1 LGHNA and CDR2 YNFKEQ. V lost 0 bases, J lost 14 bases, and 20 bases lay in between. The CDR3 sequence is CASSQEVGQSPLTLHF. The CDR3 region has the DNA TGTGCCAGCAGCCAAGAAGTCGGACAGTCTCCCCTCACCCTCCACTTT.

On this clonotype: One end of the junction fails to match germline, which may point to a read error. This rearrangement joins TRBV10-2 to TRBJ2-7; 7 nucleotides agree with TRBD1. This CDR3 is 15 amino acids long. The germline CDR1 and CDR2 sequences are WSHSY and SAAADI. The CDR3 DNA sequence: TGTGCCAGCAGCGAAGGGACAGCTTTCTCCTACGAGCAGTACTTC. Amino acid sequence: CASSEGTAFSYEQYF.

This chain connects TRBV4-1 to TRBJ1-2, with D perhaps matching TRBD1 (6 bases). Deletions cut 0 bases from V and 2 bases from J, with 19 bases between. Looked up from germline, CDR1 is MGHRA and CDR2 is YSYEKL. The CDR3 has 18 amino acids. CDR3 sequence: CASSQDKRTYTGNYGYTF. CDR3 sequence (DNA): TGCGCCAGCAGCCAAGACAAAAGAACCTATACAGGGAACTATGGCTACACCTTC.

This clonotype was counted once. The CDR3 is CSADPSAGYYGYTF. As DNA, the CDR3 is TGCAGCGCTGACCCAAGCGCCGGCTACTATGGCTACACCTTC. The gene calls are TRBV29-1 and TRBJ1-2; D gene unclear. The V end was cut by 7 bases, the J end by 3 bases, with 18 bases between. The CDR3 contains 14 residues. Per the germline V gene, CDR1 is SQVTM and CDR2 is ANQGSEA. The variable domain in full, completed from reference TRBV29-1 and TRBJ1-2, reads SAVISQKPSRDICQRGTSLTIQCQVDSQVTMMFWYRQQPGQSLTLIATANQGSEATYESGFVIDKFPISRPNLTFSTLTVSNMSPEDSSIYLCSADPSAGYYGYTFGSGTRLTVV.